Each of the 3 T cell receptor beta chains below was sequenced from the same sample in a study of blood T cells in healthy people across ages (dated by TCRdb to about 2015). Library preparation was by 5' RACE. Reads for this sample came from an Illumina HiSeq 2500. A second roughly 6 to 11 cycle PCR used a sample-barcoded 5' primer and a J-beta primer mix. TCRdb handled the public reads itself, with Q25 trimming in fastp and clone calling in MiXCR, and kept productive beta chains. Here each entry gathers all rows of one CDR3 protein and keeps the most common genes and DNA. In this sample the table shows about 1.5 million distinct CDR3 sequences, about 45% of which occur a single time. The top ten clones comprise around 4% of the sample. The sample was blood. Receptor source: a young woman in good health.

This clonotype was counted only a few times. The CDR3 loop is CAWGQPYNEQFF. For the CDR3, the DNA is TGTGCCTGGGGCCAACCGTACAATGAGCAGTTCTTC. The genes are TRBV30 and TRBJ2-1; D ambiguous. This CDR3 has 12 residues. Germline V lookup: CDR1 GTSNPN, CDR2 SVGIG (reference sequence). Deletions cut 5 bases from V and 4 bases from J, with 9 bases between.

Remarks on this clonotype: At one of its ends the junction is not consistent with the germline gene, which may arise from a read error. The V call is TRBV5-6, the J call TRBJ1-6; D is uncertain. The CDR3 is 12 amino acids. The germline gives CDR1 SGHDT, CDR2 YYEEEE. In nucleotides, the CDR3 is TGTGCCAGCAGCTTTCGGAATTCACCCCCCCACTTT. As protein: CASSFRNSPPHF.

The sample holds a few counts of this clonotype. The rearrangement links TRBV12-3 or TRBV12-4 to TRBJ1-2, with D possibly matching TRBD1 (5 bases). This CDR3 comprises 16 residues. With 6 bases removed from V and 0 bases from J, the gap between germline ends came to 17 bases. The CDR3 DNA reads TGTGCCAGCAGAACTCGGGGCACCAGACCTAACTATGGCTACACCTTC. This codes for CASRTRGTRPNYGYTF.